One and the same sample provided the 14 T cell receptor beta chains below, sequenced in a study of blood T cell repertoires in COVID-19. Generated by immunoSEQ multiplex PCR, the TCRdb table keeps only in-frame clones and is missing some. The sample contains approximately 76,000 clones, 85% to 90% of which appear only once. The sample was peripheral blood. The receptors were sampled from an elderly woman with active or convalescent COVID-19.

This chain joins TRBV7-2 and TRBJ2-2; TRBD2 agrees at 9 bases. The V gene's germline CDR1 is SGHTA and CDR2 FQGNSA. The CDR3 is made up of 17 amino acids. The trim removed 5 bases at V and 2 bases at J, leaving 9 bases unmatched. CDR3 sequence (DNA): TGTGCCAGCAGCCACCGGAGCGGGGGGCCTAACACCGGGGAGCTGTTTTTT. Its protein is CASSHRSGGPNTGELFF. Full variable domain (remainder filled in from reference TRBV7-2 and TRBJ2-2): GAGVSQSPSNKVTEKGKDVELRCDPISGHTALYWYRQSLGQGLEFLIYFQGNSAPDKSGLPSDRFSAERTGGSVSTLTIQRTQQEDSAVYLCASSHRSGGPNTGELFFGEGSRLTVL.

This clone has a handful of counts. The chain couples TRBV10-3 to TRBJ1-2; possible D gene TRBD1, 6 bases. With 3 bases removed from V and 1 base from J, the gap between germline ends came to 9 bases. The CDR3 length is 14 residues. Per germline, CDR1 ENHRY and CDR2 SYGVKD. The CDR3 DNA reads TGTGCCATCAGTGACGGACAGAGTAACTATGGCTACACCTTC. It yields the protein CAISDGQSNYGYTF.

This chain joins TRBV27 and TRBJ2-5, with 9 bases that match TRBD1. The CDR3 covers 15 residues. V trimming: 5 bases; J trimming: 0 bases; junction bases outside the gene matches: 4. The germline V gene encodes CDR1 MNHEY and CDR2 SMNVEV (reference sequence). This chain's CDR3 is CASSPGQGNQETQYF. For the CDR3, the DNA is TGTGCCAGCAGTCCCGGACAGGGGAACCAAGAGACCCAGTACTTC.

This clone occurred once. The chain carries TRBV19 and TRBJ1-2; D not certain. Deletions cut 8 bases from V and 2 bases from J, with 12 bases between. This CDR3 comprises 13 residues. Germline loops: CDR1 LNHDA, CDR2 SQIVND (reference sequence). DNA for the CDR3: TGTGCCAGTGAGGCCCGGATCAACTATGGCTACACCTTC. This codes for CASEARINYGYTF. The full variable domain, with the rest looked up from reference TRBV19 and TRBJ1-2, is DGGITQSPKYLFRKEGQNVTLSCEQNLNHDAMYWYRQDPGQGLRLIYYSQIVNDFQKGDIAEGYSVSREKKESFPLTVTSAQKNPTAFYLCASEARINYGYTFGSGTRLTVV.

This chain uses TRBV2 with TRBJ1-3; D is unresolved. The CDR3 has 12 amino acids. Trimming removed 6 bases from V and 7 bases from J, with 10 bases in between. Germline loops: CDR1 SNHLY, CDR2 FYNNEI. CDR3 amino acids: CASRVISNTIYF. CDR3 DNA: TGTGCCAGCAGGGTGATAAGCAACACCATATATTTT.

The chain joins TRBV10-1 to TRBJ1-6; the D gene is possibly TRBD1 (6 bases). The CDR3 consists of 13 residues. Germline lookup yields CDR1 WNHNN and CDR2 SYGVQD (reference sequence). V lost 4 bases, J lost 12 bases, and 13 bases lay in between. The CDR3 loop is CASSAGVFRPLHF. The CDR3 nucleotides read TGCGCCAGCAGTGCAGGGGTTTTTCGACCCCTCCACTTT.

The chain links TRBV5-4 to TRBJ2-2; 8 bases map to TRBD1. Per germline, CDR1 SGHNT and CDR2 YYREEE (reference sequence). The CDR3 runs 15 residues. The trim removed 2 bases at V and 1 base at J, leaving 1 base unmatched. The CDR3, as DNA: TGTGCCAGCAGCTTTGGGACAGGGAACACCGGGGAGCTGTTTTTT. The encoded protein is CASSFGTGNTGELFF.

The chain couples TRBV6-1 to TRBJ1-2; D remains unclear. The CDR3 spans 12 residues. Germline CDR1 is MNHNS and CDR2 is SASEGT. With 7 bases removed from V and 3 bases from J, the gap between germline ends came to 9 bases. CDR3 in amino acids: CASTPRDYGYTF. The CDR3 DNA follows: TGTGCCAGCACCCCCCGGGACTATGGCTACACCTTC.

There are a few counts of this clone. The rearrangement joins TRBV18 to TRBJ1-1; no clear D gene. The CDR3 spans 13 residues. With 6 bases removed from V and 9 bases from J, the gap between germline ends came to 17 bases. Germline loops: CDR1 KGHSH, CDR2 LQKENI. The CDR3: CASSSEGPAKAFF. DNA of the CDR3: TGTGCCAGCTCCTCGGAGGGCCCGGCGAAAGCTTTCTTT.

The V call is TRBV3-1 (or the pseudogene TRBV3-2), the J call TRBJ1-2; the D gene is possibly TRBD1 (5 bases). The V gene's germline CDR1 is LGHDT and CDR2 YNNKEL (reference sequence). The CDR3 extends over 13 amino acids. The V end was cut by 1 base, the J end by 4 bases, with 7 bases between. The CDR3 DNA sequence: TGTGCCAGCAGCCAAGGGGGCAGCTATGGCTACACCTTC. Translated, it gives CASSQGGSYGYTF.

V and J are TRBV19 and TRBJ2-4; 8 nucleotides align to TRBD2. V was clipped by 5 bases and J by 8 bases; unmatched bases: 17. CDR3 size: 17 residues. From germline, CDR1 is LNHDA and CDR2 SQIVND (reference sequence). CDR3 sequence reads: CASSGRTSGDPRDIQYF. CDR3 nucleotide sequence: TGTGCCAGTAGTGGGCGCACTAGCGGAGACCCCCGGGACATTCAGTACTTC. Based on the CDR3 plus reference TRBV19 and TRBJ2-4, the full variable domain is DGGITQSPKYLFRKEGQNVTLSCEQNLNHDAMYWYRQDPGQGLRLIYYSQIVNDFQKGDIAEGYSVSREKKESFPLTVTSAQKNPTAFYLCASSGRTSGDPRDIQYFGAGTRLSVL.

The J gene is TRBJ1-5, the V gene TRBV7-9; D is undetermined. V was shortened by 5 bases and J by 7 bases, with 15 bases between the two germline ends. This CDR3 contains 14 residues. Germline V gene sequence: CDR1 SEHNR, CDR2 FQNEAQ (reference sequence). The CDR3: CASSLASPNQPQHF. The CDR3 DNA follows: TGTGCCAGCAGCCTCGCCAGTCCCAACCAGCCCCAGCATTTT. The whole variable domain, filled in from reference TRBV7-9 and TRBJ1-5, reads DTGVSQNPRHKITKRGQNVTFRCDPISEHNRLYWYRQTLGQGPEFLTYFQNEAQLEKSRLLSDRFSAERPKGSFSTLEIQRTEQGDSAMYLCASSLASPNQPQHFGDGTRLSIL.

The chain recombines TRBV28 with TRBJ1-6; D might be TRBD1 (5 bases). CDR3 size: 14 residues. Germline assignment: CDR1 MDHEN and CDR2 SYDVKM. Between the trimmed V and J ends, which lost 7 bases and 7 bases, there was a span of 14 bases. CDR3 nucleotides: TGTGCCAGCACCCCCGGGGGAAAGAATTCACCCCTCCACTTT. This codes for CASTPGGKNSPLHF.

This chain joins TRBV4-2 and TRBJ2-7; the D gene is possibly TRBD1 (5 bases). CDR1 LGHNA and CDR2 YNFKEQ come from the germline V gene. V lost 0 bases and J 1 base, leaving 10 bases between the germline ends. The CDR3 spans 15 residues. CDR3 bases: TGTGCCAGCAGCCAAGATGTAGGGGATTCCTACGAGCAGTACTTC. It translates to CASSQDVGDSYEQYF.